One and the same sample provided the 8 T cell receptor beta chains below, sequenced in a study of beta chain features in type 1 diabetes listed by TCRdb under 2018. General study outcomes and caveats: In all four CD4+ subsets, TCRB CDR3 length was moderately but significantly shorter in type 1 diabetes patients.

Antigens for these TCRs are unknown. The library was produced with the immunoSEQ multiplex PCR assay. The entire amount of isolated RNA was reverse transcribed using the High Capacity cDNA Reverse Transcription Kit, so the sequenced TCRB transcripts were expressed ones. TCRdb limited this immuneACCESS table to in-frame rearrangements with V and J called. A share of clones is missing; checked studies link under half to unresolved V genes, and the rest is unexplained. In all, the sample holds 250,000 to 350,000 clones, and 15% of those were seen once. The ten largest clones take up 0.015% of the sample. Sequences were obtained from naive CD4+ T cells from blood. The sample's cell subset or site, from its label and the paper: true naive CD4+ T cells. Receptors were obtained from a young man with type 1 diabetes.

This clone has only a few counts. The rearrangement joins TRBV6-5 to TRBJ2-7, with 9 bases lining up with TRBD1. Germline values: CDR1 MNHEY, CDR2 SVGAGI. Trimming cost V 6 bases and J 5 bases; bases outside gene matches: 11. The CDR3 sequence is 15 residues long. The DNA of the CDR3 is TGTGCCAGCAGCCTTAAGGGACAGGGTGCCCACGAGCAGTACTTC. Its translation: CASSLKGQGAHEQYF.

CDR3 nucleotides: TGTGCCAGTAGTCCCTACAGGGGTGACACCGGGGAGCTGTTTTTT. Translation gives CASSPYRGDTGELFF. The J gene is TRBJ2-2, the V gene TRBV19; 7 bases agree with TRBD1. V shed 5 bases, J shed 3 bases, and the junction held 6 bases outside the gene matches. The CDR3 contains 15 residues. The germline gives CDR1 LNHDA, CDR2 SQIVND (reference sequence).

This clone was seen only a few times. This chain uses TRBV27 with TRBJ1-4, with D possibly matching TRBD1 (6 bases). CDR3 length: 13 residues. The germline gives CDR1 MNHEY, CDR2 SMNVEV (reference sequence). V was trimmed by 4 bases and J by 6 bases, leaving 9 bases between them. CDR3 region: CASSYRVDEKLFF. CDR3 in DNA: TGTGCCAGCAGTTACAGGGTGGATGAAAAACTGTTTTTT. Using reference TRBV27 and TRBJ1-4 for the parts outside the CDR3, the full variable domain is EAQVTQNPRYLITVTGKKLTVTCSQNMNHEYMSWYRQDPGLGLRQIYYSMNVEVTDKGDVPEGYKVSRKEKRNFPLILESPSPNQTSLYFCASSYRVDEKLFFGSGTQLSVL.

The V call is TRBV18, the J call TRBJ2-1, with D unresolved. The CDR3 consists of 16 residues. Trimming stripped 4 bases from V and 0 bases from J, with 13 bases between. Per germline, CDR1 KGHSH and CDR2 LQKENI. CDR3 loop: CASSLSLSSSYNEQFF. The CDR3 nucleotides read TGTGCCAGCTCACTGTCCCTGTCGAGCTCCTACAATGAGCAGTTCTTC.

This clone was recorded only once. The chain employs TRBV6-1 and TRBJ2-7, with D possibly being TRBD1 (5 bases). This CDR3 spans 15 amino acids. Germline V CDR1 and CDR2: MNHNS, SASEGT. Trimming removed 4 bases from V and 0 bases from J, with 13 bases in between. CDR3 bases: TGTGCCAGCAGTGTCTTACCCCAGGGCTCCTACGAGCAGTACTTC. Translation gives CASSVLPQGSYEQYF.

This chain joins TRBV5-4 and TRBJ2-2; D is perhaps TRBD1 (5 bases). CDR1 is SGHNT and CDR2 is YYREEE in the germline V gene (reference sequence). Trimming took off 4 bases at V and 4 bases at J, with 17 bases between the two ends. This CDR3 contains 16 residues. CDR3 DNA: TGTGCCAGCAGCACTCAAGTACAGGCTAGCACCGGGGAGCTGTTTTTT. Its translation: CASSTQVQASTGELFF. The variable domain in full, completed from reference TRBV5-4 and TRBJ2-2, reads ETGVTQSPTHLIKTRGQQVTLRCSSQSGHNTVSWYQQALGQGPQFIFQYYREEENGRGNFPPRFSGLQFPNYSSELNVNALELDDSALYLCASSTQVQASTGELFFGEGSRLTVL.

Only a few counts were recorded for this clone. CDR3 protein: CASSQGGGKTQYF. The CDR3 DNA reads TGTGCCAGCAGCCAGGGGGGCGGAAAGACCCAGTACTTC. This rearrangement joins TRBV7-9 to TRBJ2-5; D may be TRBD1 (7 bases). Trimming shortened V by 5 bases and J by 6 bases, and 13 bases separated the two germline ends. Germline V gives CDR1 SEHNR, CDR2 FQNEAQ (reference sequence). This CDR3 is built from 13 residues. The whole variable domain, filled in from reference TRBV7-9 and TRBJ2-5, reads DTGVSQNPRHKITKRGQNVTFRCDPISEHNRLYWYRQTLGQGPEFLTYFQNEAQLEKSRLLSDRFSAERPKGSFSTLEIQRTEQGDSAMYLCASSQGGGKTQYFGPGTRLLVL.

The rearrangement uses TRBV6-5 and TRBJ2-5; the D gene is possibly TRBD1 (6 bases). CDR1 MNHEY and CDR2 SVGAGI come from the germline V gene. This CDR3 has 15 amino acids. Trimming took 6 bases from V and 4 from J, leaving 18 bases between them. The CDR3 nucleotides read TGTGCCAGCAGCCAGGGCTCTCAGGGGCGAGAGACCCAGTACTTC. It is translated as CASSQGSQGRETQYF.